A single sample gave rise to the 21 T cell receptor beta chains below, sequenced in a study of T cell responses to AZD1222 COVID-19 vaccine. Generated by immunoSEQ multiplex PCR, the TCRdb table keeps only in-frame clones and is missing some. The sample consists of 130,000 to 150,000 clones, roughly 88% of them appearing once. The material sequenced was peripheral blood, taken on day 0 of AZD1222 vaccination. The receptor source for this set is an adult in good health.

The rearrangement links TRBV28 to TRBJ1-5, with D unclear. With 2 bases removed from V and 5 bases from J, the gap between germline ends came to 10 bases. The germline V gene has CDR1 MDHEN and CDR2 SYDVKM. The CDR3 runs to 14 residues. CDR3 nucleotides: TGTGCCAGCAGTTTACCGCAGAGAGATCAGCCCCAGCATTTT. This sequence encodes CASSLPQRDQPQHF.

The rearrangement uses TRBV19 and TRBJ1-3; a possible D gene is TRBD1 (6 bases). The germline V gene encodes CDR1 LNHDA and CDR2 SQIVND (reference sequence). The CDR3 spans 16 residues. V was cut by 3 bases and J by 0 bases, with 12 bases left in between. The CDR3 sequence: CASSIPQGFSGNTIYF. The CDR3 DNA reads as TGTGCCAGTAGTATCCCACAGGGATTCTCTGGAAACACCATATATTTT.

CDR3 coding DNA: TGCAGCGTGAAGGCCTCGGGGAAAGGGGCGCGTGGCTACACCTTC. This encodes CSVKASGKGARGYTF. The J gene is TRBJ1-2, the V gene TRBV29-1, with D possibly TRBD1 on 5 matching bases. The CDR3 runs to 15 residues. The V gene lost 6 bases and the J gene lost 7 bases, with 24 bases spanning the gap. Germline-derived CDR1 and CDR2 are SQVTM and ANQGSEA.

This chain connects TRBV7-6 to TRBJ1-1; D ambiguous. The CDR3 is made up of 16 amino acids. In germline, CDR1 is SGHVS, CDR2 FNYEAQ. Trimming left V 5 bases short and J 4 bases short, with 20 bases between. CDR3 DNA sequence: TGTGCCAGCAGCCCTACACGGGAGGGTCCGCGCACTGAAGCTTTCTTT. It codes for CASSPTREGPRTEAFF.

This clone was seen a handful of times. CDR3 sequence (DNA): TGCGCCAGCTATCCTCGGCCGTACAGGAGCTCCTACAATGAGCAGTTCTTC. This sequence encodes CASYPRPYRSSYNEQFF. The chain combines TRBV4-1 with TRBJ2-1; D is perhaps TRBD1 (5 bases). Per the germline V gene, CDR1 is MGHRA and CDR2 is YSYEKL. V was trimmed by 8 bases and J by 0 bases, leaving 20 bases between them. The CDR3 length is 17 residues.

The chain couples TRBV18 to TRBJ1-4; no clear D gene. This CDR3 spans 16 amino acids. Looked up from germline, CDR1 is KGHSH and CDR2 is LQKENI. V was trimmed by 6 bases and J by 2 bases, leaving 16 bases between them. CDR3 loop: CASSRMVGETNEKLFF. CDR3 bases: TGTGCCAGCTCTCGAATGGTCGGGGAGACTAATGAAAAACTGTTTTTT.

V is TRBV27 and J is TRBJ2-2, with D uncertain. Germline CDR1 MNHEY, CDR2 SMNVEV (reference sequence). The CDR3 extends over 15 amino acids. V lost 0 bases and J lost 1, with 6 bases in between. This chain's CDR3 is CASSLSRLNTGELFF. The CDR3 DNA is TGTGCCAGCAGTTTATCGAGGCTGAACACCGGGGAGCTGTTTTTT.

V usage is TRBV3-1 (or the pseudogene TRBV3-2) and J usage is TRBJ1-2; 9 bases align to TRBD1. The CDR3 length is 15 residues. Germline trimming cut 1 base from V and 6 bases from J; bases unmatched to any gene: 6. Looked up from germline, CDR1 is LGHDT and CDR2 is YNNKEL (reference sequence). CDR3 amino acids: CASSQGHRTGDGYTF. The CDR3, as DNA: TGTGCCAGCAGCCAAGGTCATCGGACAGGGGATGGCTACACCTTC.

The J gene is TRBJ2-3, the V gene TRBV5-4; 9 nucleotides align to TRBD2. From germline, CDR1 is SGHNT and CDR2 YYREEE (reference sequence). After removal of 4 bases from V and 0 bases from J, the junction contained 6 bases not matched to a gene. There are 16 residues in the CDR3. This CDR3 is CASSVPGLASTDTQYF. CDR3 coding DNA: TGTGCCAGCAGCGTGCCGGGACTAGCAAGCACAGATACGCAGTATTTT.

Comment on this clone: The junction does not match germline at one end; this may be a read error. V usage is TRBV7-7 and J usage is TRBJ2-3; a weak D match, TRBD2 (6 bases). Germline CDR1 and CDR2: SSHAT and FNYEAQ (reference sequence). This CDR3 is 19 amino acids long. The CDR3 bases are TGTGCTAGCAGCTTAGATCCGGCTCGGGGGACTGGGCACATCGGTACGCAGTATTTT. It codes for CASSLDPARGTGHIGTQYF.

The J gene is TRBJ1-6, the V gene TRBV10-3; 11 bases map to TRBD1. The CDR3 totals 18 residues. The V and J ends lost 11 bases and 3 bases, in that order; junction bases with no gene match: 15. The V gene's germline CDR1 is ENHRY and CDR2 SYGVKD. The CDR3 here is CALKTPGQGANYNSPLHF. The CDR3 nucleotides are TGTGCCCTAAAAACACCCGGACAGGGGGCTAACTATAATTCACCCCTCCACTTT.

V and J are TRBV7-3 and TRBJ2-5, with 9 bases that match TRBD2. Trimming removed 5 bases from V and 4 bases from J; junction bases left unmatched: 5. The CDR3 runs to 14 residues. Germline assignment: CDR1 SGHTA and CDR2 FQGTGA. The CDR3 here is CASSKDSGGETQYF. The CDR3 nucleotides read TGTGCCAGCAGCAAAGATAGCGGGGGAGAGACCCAGTACTTC.

The rearrangement uses TRBV5-8 and TRBJ2-1, with TRBD2 as a possible D gene (6 bases). Germline lookup yields CDR1 SGHTS and CDR2 YDEGEE. CDR3 size: 13 residues. V gave up 1 base and J gave up 9 bases, with 11 bases separating them. The CDR3 coding sequence is TGTGCCAGCAGCTTGCGACTAGGAACTGAGCAGTTCTTC. Its translation is CASSLRLGTEQFF.

This chain links TRBV18 with TRBJ2-1, with TRBD2 identical over 9 bases. Germline V gene data show CDR1 as KGHSH and CDR2 as LQKENI. The trim removed 2 bases at V and 2 bases at J, leaving 4 bases unmatched. The CDR3 is 16 residues long. CDR3 nucleotide sequence: TGTGCCAGCTCACCATTTGGCGGGGGGGCCTACAATGAGCAGTTCTTC. Translated, it gives CASSPFGGGAYNEQFF.

The chain uses TRBV5-6 and TRBJ1-1; TRBD1 agrees at 7 bases. J lost 5 bases, V lost 0 bases, and 1 base had no gene match. The CDR3 runs to 13 residues. Looked up from germline, CDR1 is SGHDT and CDR2 is YYEEEE. CDR3 bases: TGTGCCAGCAGCTTGGCGGACAGGACTGAAGCTTTCTTT. It yields the protein CASSLADRTEAFF.

The rearrangement uses TRBV3-1 (or the pseudogene TRBV3-2) and TRBJ1-1; TRBD1 might be the D (5 bases). CDR3 size: 14 residues. Germline CDR1 is LGHDT and CDR2 is YNNKEL (reference sequence). V dropped 4 bases and J dropped 5 bases, with 14 bases sitting between them. The CDR3 DNA follows: TGTGCCAGCAGCCCACCGGACAAAACAACTGAAGCTTTCTTT. Protein: CASSPPDKTTEAFF.

V gene TRBV28 combines with J gene TRBJ1-2, with 7 bases lining up with TRBD1. This CDR3 has 16 residues. With V trimmed by 7 bases and J by 2 bases, 13 bases remained unmatched. The germline CDR1 and CDR2 sequences are MDHEN and SYDVKM. For the CDR3, the DNA is TGTGCCAGCACCTTTATCGGTCCGACAGGGAACTATGGCTACACCTTC. This sequence encodes CASTFIGPTGNYGYTF.

The chain joins TRBV7-2 to TRBJ2-7; D is tentatively TRBD1 or TRBD2 (6 bases each). The V end was cut by 2 bases, the J end by 3 bases, with 11 bases between. CDR3 length: 14 residues. Per the germline V gene, CDR1 is SGHTA and CDR2 is FQGNSA. DNA for the CDR3: TGTGCCAGCAGCTTAATAAGGGGGGACTACGAGCAGTACTTC. Its translation is CASSLIRGDYEQYF.

The chain joins TRBV30 to TRBJ1-2, with unresolved D. CDR3 length equals 15 residues. V was cut by 3 bases and J by 0 bases, with 14 bases left in between. CDR1 GTSNPN and CDR2 SVGIG come from the germline V gene (reference sequence). The CDR3 DNA reads TGTGCCTGGAGCGGAAGGTGGGGAACTAACTATGGCTACACCTTC. Protein sequence: CAWSGRWGTNYGYTF.

V is TRBV9 and J is TRBJ2-2; D is undetermined. The CDR3 is made up of 19 amino acids. The V gene lost 0 bases and the J gene lost 0 bases, with 18 bases spanning the gap. The germline gives CDR1 SGDLS, CDR2 YYNGEE. The CDR3 DNA is TGTGCCAGCAGCGTAGTGGGCAGCTTACTCTATTCGAACACCGGGGAGCTGTTTTTT. It translates to CASSVVGSLLYSNTGELFF. The full variable domain, completed using reference TRBV9 and TRBJ2-2, is DSGVTQTPKHLITATGQRVTLRCSPRSGDLSVYWYQQSLDQGLQFLIQYYNGEERAKGNILERFSAQQFPDLHSELNLSSLELGDSALYFCASSVVGSLLYSNTGELFFGEGSRLTVL.

This clone was detected once. This rearrangement joins TRBV21-1 to TRBJ2-7; TRBD2, the D gene given by the table, was not confirmed from the DNA. TRBV21-1 has pseudogene status. There are 14 residues in the CDR3. CDR3 loop: CASPQGDCPYEQYF. For the CDR3, the DNA is TGTGCCAGCCCACAAGGGGACTGCCCCTACGAGCAGTACTTC.